The 27 T cell receptor beta chains listed next were all sequenced from one sample in a study of blood T cells in healthy people across ages (dated by TCRdb to the mid-2010s). Library method: 5' RACE. Sequencing was carried out with an Illumina HiSeq 2500. A second about 6 to 11 cycle PCR used a sample-barcoded 5' primer and a J-beta primer mix. TCRdb reanalyzed the raw reads on its own, using fastp at Q25 for trimming and MiXCR for clone calling, and kept in-frame beta chains. Under each unique CDR3 protein, matching rows form one entry showing the most common genes and DNA. A total of 700,000 or so distinct CDR3 sequences appear in this sample, over 20% of them only once. Jointly, the top ten make up roughly a fifth of the sample. The sample taken for sequencing was blood. These receptors came from a man in his 70s in good health.

In its sample, this clonotype was seen a few times. The chain uses TRBV3-1 and TRBJ1-5, with D possibly matching TRBD1 (5 bases). The V gene lost 3 bases and the J gene lost 11 bases, with 17 bases spanning the gap. Germline CDR1 is LGHDT and CDR2 is YNNKEL (reference sequence). The CDR3 sequence is 14 residues long. Written as DNA, the CDR3 is TGTGCCAGCAGCCACAACGGGGGGAGGTTGGCCCAGCATTTT. Translating it yields CASSHNGGRLAQHF.

The V call is TRBV28, the J call TRBJ1-4; unclear D gene. Between the trimmed V and J ends, which lost 3 bases and 8 bases, there was a span of 10 bases. This CDR3 region has 13 residues. Per the germline V gene, CDR1 is MDHEN and CDR2 is SYDVKM. CDR3 bases: TGTGCCAGCAGTTTGAATCTGAGAGAAAAACTGTTTTTT. Protein: CASSLNLREKLFF.

The V gene is TRBV5-1, the J gene TRBJ1-3, with D unresolved. V lost 3 bases, J lost 2 bases, and 9 bases lay in between. The CDR3 loop spans 14 amino acids. CDR1 SGHRS and CDR2 YFSETQ come from the germline V gene. The CDR3, as DNA: TGCGCCAGCAGCTCCATCGGGGCTGGAAACACCATATATTTT. Amino acids: CASSSIGAGNTIYF.

The chain combines TRBV7-9 with TRBJ2-7, with 13 bases fitting TRBD2. V trimming: 3 bases; J trimming: 2 bases; junction bases outside the gene matches: 1. CDR3 length: 15 residues. Germline V gene lookup returns CDR1 SEHNR and CDR2 FQNEAQ (reference sequence). The DNA for the CDR3 is TGTGCCAGCAGCTTTACTAGCGGGGGGGCCTACGAGCAGTACTTC. Encoded protein: CASSFTSGGAYEQYF.

This clonotype was recorded at least ten times. This chain links TRBV9 with TRBJ1-4; D remains unclear. CDR1 and CDR2 from the germline V gene are SGDLS and YYNGEE. CDR3 length: 15 amino acids. The germline V and J ends were trimmed by 0 bases and 8 bases, with 14 bases remaining between them. CDR3 nucleotides: TGTGCCAGCAGCGTAGGATGGGGTCCTCGGGAAAAACTGTTTTTT. Translating it yields CASSVGWGPREKLFF.

The V call is TRBV5-1, the J call TRBJ2-7; D is possibly TRBD2 (6 bases). The V gene's germline CDR1 is SGHRS and CDR2 YFSETQ. The ends were cut back, 0 bases at V and 4 bases at J, with 8 bases in the middle. The CDR3 is 13 residues long. The CDR3 DNA sequence: TGCGCCAGCAGCTTGGACGGGAGTTACGAGCAGTACGTC. Protein product: CASSLDGSYEQYV.

The table lists this clonotype with a few counts. The chain combines TRBV5-5 with TRBJ1-4; a possible D gene is TRBD1 (6 bases). The germline V gene has CDR1 SGHKS and CDR2 YYEKEE (reference sequence). This CDR3 has 16 residues. V was shortened by 3 bases and J by 3 bases, with 15 bases between the two germline ends. The CDR3 loop is CASSYETGRANEKLFF. In DNA form, the CDR3 reads TGTGCCAGCAGCTACGAAACAGGGAGAGCTAATGAAAAACTGTTTTTT.

J is TRBJ2-5 and V is TRBV5-1; 7 bases line up with TRBD2. Germline CDR1 reads SGHRS; CDR2 reads YFSETQ. The CDR3 is 16 amino acids. J gave up 1 base and V 2 bases, and 8 bases lay outside the gene matches. CDR3: CASSFGGRGGQETQYF. CDR3 bases: TGCGCCAGCAGCTTTGGAGGGCGCGGGGGCCAAGAGACCCAGTACTTC.

In its sample, this clonotype was seen many times. The V call is TRBV21-1, the J call TRBJ2-5; the table's D call TRBD1 went unverified against the DNA. TRBV21-1 is designated a pseudogene. CDR3 length: 19 amino acids. CDR3: CASSKVFWTGGLIGETQYF. Written as DNA, the CDR3 is TGTGCCAGCAGCAAAGTATTTTGGACAGGGGGTTTGATTGGAGAGACCCAGTACTTC.

The chain links TRBV5-1 to TRBJ1-2; 7 bases match TRBD1. J gave up 2 bases and V 3 bases, and 16 bases lay outside the gene matches. This CDR3 region has 18 residues. Germline V gene data show CDR1 as SGHRS and CDR2 as YFSETQ. The DNA of the CDR3 is TGCGCCAGCAGCTCCGAACCGGGACAGACAAACGTAAACTATGGCTACACCTTC. Protein: CASSSEPGQTNVNYGYTF.

The J gene is TRBJ1-2, the V gene TRBV28; TRBD1 might be the D (5 bases). The V and J ends lost 3 bases and 8 bases respectively, with 13 bases between them. CDR1 is MDHEN and CDR2 is SYDVKM in the germline V gene. The CDR3 extends over 13 amino acids. The chain's CDR3 is CASSFAQGRGYTF. DNA for the CDR3: TGTGCCAGCAGTTTTGCCCAGGGACGAGGCTACACCTTC.

This sequence joins TRBV20-1 and TRBJ2-1, with D uncertain. Germline values: CDR1 DFQATT, CDR2 SNEGSKA (reference sequence). CDR3 length: 14 amino acids. Trimming cost V 0 bases and J 4 bases, with 10 bases left between them. For the CDR3, the DNA is TGCAGTGCTAGAGATCAACTACCTTACAATGAGCAGTTCTTC. Protein product: CSARDQLPYNEQFF.

The rearrangement links TRBV4-2 to TRBJ1-1; TRBD1 is a possible D gene (6 bases). The CDR3 loop spans 16 amino acids. Germline lookup yields CDR1 LGHNA and CDR2 YNFKEQ. The V end lost 5 bases, the J end lost 5 bases, and 21 bases lay between the germline ends. The CDR3 nucleotides are TGTGCCAGCAGCACCCAGGTGGGAGGGGGTGGGACTGAAGCTTTCTTT. Protein product: CASSTQVGGGGTEAFF.

This clonotype came up a few times. The chain couples TRBV10-3 to TRBJ1-5, with TRBD1 as a possible D gene (5 bases). V lost 0 bases and J 2 bases, leaving 8 bases between the germline ends. CDR1 is ENHRY, CDR2 SYGVKD, per germline. The CDR3 length is 15 residues. The DNA of the CDR3 is TGTGCCATCAGTGAGTCAGTGGGGGGCAATCAGCCCCAGCATTTT. Its protein is CAISESVGGNQPQHF.

V gene TRBV12-3 or TRBV12-4 combines with J gene TRBJ2-2; 9 bases are a match to TRBD1. Unmatched junction bases numbered 8, after V lost 5 bases and J lost 4 bases. The CDR3 length is 16 residues. CDR3 nucleotide sequence: TGTGCCAGCAGTGCCGGGACAGGGTTTCGCACCGGGGAGCTGTTTTTT. It yields the protein CASSAGTGFRTGELFF.

This clonotype came up a few times. The junction departs from germline at one end; a sequencing error may be responsible. This chain uses TRBV28 with TRBJ2-1; the match to TRBD2 covers 12 bases. Germline-derived CDR1 and CDR2 are MDHEN and SYDVKM. This CDR3 region has 16 residues. The CDR3 bases are TGTGCCAGTAGTTTATCGACTAGCGGGAGAAGGTATGAGCAGTTCTTC. Its translation is CASSLSTSGRRYEQFF.

This clonotype occurred a few times. The V call is TRBV4-3, the J call TRBJ1-1; no reliable D call. Germline V gene data show CDR1 as LGHNA and CDR2 as YSLEER. V was cut by 1 base and J by 6 bases, with 9 bases left in between. The CDR3 has 13 residues. The CDR3 loop is CASSQVINAEAFF. In nucleotides, the CDR3 is TGCGCCAGCAGCCAAGTGATAAACGCTGAAGCTTTCTTT.

The gene calls are TRBV6-1 and TRBJ2-7; D remains unclear. The CDR3 covers 15 residues. CDR1 and CDR2 from the germline V gene are MNHNS and SASEGT. The CDR3 DNA reads TGTGCCAGCAGTGAAGCGGTGTTCGGAGCCTACGAGCCGTACGTC. This sequence encodes CASSEAVFGAYEPYV.

As concerns this clonotype: A junction boundary mismatches the germline segment, possibly from a read error. The rearrangement links TRBV7-8 to TRBJ2-1, with 12 bases fitting TRBD2. The CDR3 spans 16 residues. From germline, CDR1 is SGHVS and CDR2 FQNEAQ. This chain's CDR3 is CASRRGLAGTYNEQFF. CDR3 nucleotide sequence: TGTGCCAGCAGGAGAGGACTAGCGGGGACCTACAACGAGCAGTTCTTC.

This clonotype was seen only a few times. For the CDR3, the DNA is TGCAGTGCTCGGGGCACTCCCGTCCCAGATACGCAGTATTTT. Protein: CSARGTPVPDTQYF. This chain connects TRBV20-1 to TRBJ2-3; D may be TRBD1 or TRBD2 (5 bases each). V dropped 5 bases and J dropped 4 bases, with 16 bases sitting between them. CDR1 is DFQATT, CDR2 SNEGSKA, per germline (reference sequence). The CDR3 totals 14 residues.

The V call is TRBV20-1, the J call TRBJ1-5; D is undetermined. Germline lookup yields CDR1 DFQATT and CDR2 SNEGSKA (reference sequence). The CDR3 is 13 residues long. V lost 2 bases to trimming and J lost 3 bases, with 8 bases between them. This chain's CDR3 is CSARRPNNQPQHF. CDR3 coding DNA: TGCAGTGCTAGAAGGCCGAACAATCAGCCCCAGCATTTT.

This clonotype was observed a handful of times. Here the CDR3 reads CASSFSGEREKLFF. As DNA, the CDR3 is TGTGCCAGCAGCTTTTCAGGGGAGAGAGAAAAACTGTTTTTT. The chain carries TRBV7-9 and TRBJ1-4, with TRBD1 as a possible D gene (6 bases). This CDR3 comprises 14 residues. Trimming took 3 bases from V and 8 from J, leaving 13 bases between them. The germline V gene encodes CDR1 SEHNR and CDR2 FQNEAQ (reference sequence). The complete variable domain, with remaining parts taken from reference TRBV7-9 and TRBJ1-4, reads DTGVSQNPRHKITKRGQNVTFRCDPISEHNRLYWYRQTLGQGPEFLTYFQNEAQLEKSRLLSDRFSAERPKGSFSTLEIQRTEQGDSAMYLCASSFSGEREKLFFGSGTQLSVL.

This clonotype was detected a few times. This chain joins TRBV14 and TRBJ1-2; unclear D gene. The CDR3 is 14 residues long. Germline CDR1 reads SGHDN; CDR2 reads FVKESK. V gave up 6 bases and J gave up 4 bases, with 15 bases separating them. The CDR3 loop is CASSQSRVAYGYTF. CDR3 in DNA: TGTGCCAGCAGTCAGAGTCGGGTTGCCTATGGCTACACCTTC.

The CDR3 DNA reads TGTGCCAGCAGGGGCAAGACCAACGAGCAGTACGTC. Protein product: CASRGKTNEQYV. The chain combines TRBV11-1 with TRBJ2-7; D is ambiguous. The CDR3 is 12 amino acids. Trimming took off 6 bases at V and 5 bases at J, with 11 bases between the two ends. CDR1 SGHAT and CDR2 FQDESV come from the germline V gene (reference sequence).

CDR3: CATESGANVLTF. The CDR3 DNA reads as TGTGCCACCGAATCTGGGGCCAACGTCCTGACTTTC. This sequence joins TRBV28 and TRBJ2-6; D uncertain. There are 12 residues in the CDR3. Germline CDR1 reads MDHEN; CDR2 reads SYDVKM. V lost 10 bases to trimming and J lost 1 base, with 5 bases between them.

This clonotype was counted between two and nine times. The V and J genes are TRBV18 and TRBJ2-1; D may be TRBD2 (6 bases). V was shortened by 1 base and J by 9 bases, with 13 bases between the two germline ends. Germline CDR1 and CDR2: KGHSH and LQKENI. The CDR3 is made up of 14 amino acids. CDR3 in amino acids: CASSPLRDGGEQFF. In DNA form, the CDR3 reads TGTGCCAGCTCACCACTCAGGGACGGGGGTGAGCAGTTCTTC.

The chain links TRBV18 to TRBJ2-1; D tentatively fits TRBD1 or TRBD2 (5 bases each). V lost 2 bases to trimming and J lost 0 bases, with 17 bases between them. Germline CDR1 KGHSH, CDR2 LQKENI. The CDR3 length is 18 residues. CDR3 sequence: CASSPTRPSGHSYNEQFF. The CDR3 DNA is TGTGCCAGCTCACCAACCCGACCAAGCGGACACTCCTACAATGAGCAGTTCTTC.